This TCR beta chain was identified during a study of T cells after yellow fever vaccination. Notes on the study in general: Most primary-vaccination clones recurred post-booster (around 95% CD4, over 70% CD8).

This clonotype turned up a few times. Its antigen is as yet unknown. TCRdb used MiXCR to reprocess the 5' RACE reads, holding one entry per CDR3 protein. Here the sample spans some 560,000 distinct CDR3 sequences, less than 20% being singletons. Deletions cut 6 bases from V and 10 bases from J, with 10 bases between. Germline-derived CDR1 and CDR2 are MNHNY and SVGAGI (reference sequence). The CDR3 runs to 11 residues. The chain has TRBV6-6 and TRBJ2-1; D is possibly TRBD1 (5 bases). Sequenced here: PBMCs, sampled 5 to 6 days after the first yellow fever vaccination. The clonotype was recovered from a man between 18 and 29 years old who received the YFV17D yellow fever vaccine. The CDR3: CASRTDREQFF. The CDR3 region has the DNA TGTGCCAGCAGAACCGACAGAGAGCAGTTCTTC.